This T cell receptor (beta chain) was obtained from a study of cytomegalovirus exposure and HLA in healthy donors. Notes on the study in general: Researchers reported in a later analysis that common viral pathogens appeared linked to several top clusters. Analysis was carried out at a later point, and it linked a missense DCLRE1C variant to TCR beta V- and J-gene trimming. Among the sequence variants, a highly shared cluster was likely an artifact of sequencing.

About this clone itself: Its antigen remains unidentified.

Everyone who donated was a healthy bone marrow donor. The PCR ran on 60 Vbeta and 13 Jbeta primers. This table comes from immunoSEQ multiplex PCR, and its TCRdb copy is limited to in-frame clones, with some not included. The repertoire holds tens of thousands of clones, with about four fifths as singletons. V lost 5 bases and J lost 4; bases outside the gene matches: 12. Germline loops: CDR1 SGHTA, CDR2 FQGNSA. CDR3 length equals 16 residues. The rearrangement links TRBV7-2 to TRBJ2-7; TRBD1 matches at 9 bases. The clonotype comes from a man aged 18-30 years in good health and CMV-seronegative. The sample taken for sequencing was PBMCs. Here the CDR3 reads CASSPGQGTGRYEQYF. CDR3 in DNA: TGTGCCAGCAGCCCCGGACAGGGGACCGGAAGATACGAGCAGTACTTC.